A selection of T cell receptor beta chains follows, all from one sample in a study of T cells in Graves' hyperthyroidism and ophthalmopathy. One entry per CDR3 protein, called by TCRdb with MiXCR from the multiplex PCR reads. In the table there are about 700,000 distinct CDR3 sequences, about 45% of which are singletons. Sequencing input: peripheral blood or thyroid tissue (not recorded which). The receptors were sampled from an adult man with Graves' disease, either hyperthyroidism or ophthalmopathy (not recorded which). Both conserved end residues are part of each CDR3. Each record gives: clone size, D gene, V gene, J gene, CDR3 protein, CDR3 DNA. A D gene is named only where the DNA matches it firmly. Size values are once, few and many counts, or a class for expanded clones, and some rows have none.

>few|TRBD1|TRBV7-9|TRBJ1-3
CASSPKQGAPGNTIYF
TGTGCCAGCAGCCCGAAACAGGGGGCGCCTGGAAACACCATATATTTT
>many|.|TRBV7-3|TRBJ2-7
CASSLSVLGQQYF
TGTGCCAGCAGCTTAAGTGTTCTGGGGCAGCAGTACTTC
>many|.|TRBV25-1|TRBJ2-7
CASSGWANSYEQYF
TGTGCCAGCAGTGGGTGGGCCAACTCCTACGAGCAGTACTTC
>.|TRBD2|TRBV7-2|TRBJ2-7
CASTPFSPRRLAGRDEQYF
TGTGCCAGCACCCCCTTTTCCCCGCGGCGACTAGCGGGAAGGGACGAGCAGTACTTC
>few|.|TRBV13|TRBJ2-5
CASSGRGAQETQYF
TGTGCCAGCAGTGGGAGGGGGGCCCAAGAGACCCAGTACTTC
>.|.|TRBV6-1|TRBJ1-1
CASSYPQNSNTEAFF
TGTGCCAGCAGTTACCCCCAGAACTCGAACACTGAAGCTTTCTTT
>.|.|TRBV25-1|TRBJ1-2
CARDQGVGYTF
TGTGCTAGAGATCAGGGTGTTGGCTACACCTTC
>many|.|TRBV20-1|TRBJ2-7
CSATPSHEQYF
TGCAGTGCTACCCCGTCCCACGAGCAGTACTTC
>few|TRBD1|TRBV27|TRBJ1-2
CASSLTGGLRDGYTF
TGTGCCAGCAGTTTGACAGGGGGATTGAGGGATGGCTACACCTTC
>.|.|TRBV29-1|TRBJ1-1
CSVDPTGSSAFF
TGCAGCGTTGACCCCACAGGGTCCTCGGCTTTCTTT
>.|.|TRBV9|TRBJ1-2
CASSDRGLGGHTF
TGTGCCAGCAGCGACAGAGGGCTCGGTGGCCACACCTTC
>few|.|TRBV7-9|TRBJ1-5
CAWRHPGSNQPQHF
TGTGCCTGGAGACATCCAGGGAGCAATCAGCCCCAGCATTTT
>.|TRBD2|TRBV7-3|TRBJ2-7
CASSRSSGSKYEQYF
TGTGCCAGCAGCCGATCTAGCGGGAGTAAGTACGAGCAGTACTTC
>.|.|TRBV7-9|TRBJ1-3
CASSLRRVGTGNTIYF
TGTGCCAGCAGCTTAAGAAGGGTGGGAACTGGAAACACCATATATTTT
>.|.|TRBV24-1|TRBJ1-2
CATSNRQDNYGYTF
TGTGCCACCAGTAACCGGCAGGATAACTATGGCTACACCTTC
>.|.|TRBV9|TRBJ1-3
CASSVEGQRINTIYF
TGTGCCAGCAGCGTAGAAGGACAGAGGATTAACACCATATATTTT
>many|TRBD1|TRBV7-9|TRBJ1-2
CASSFRDRGNYGYTF
TGTGCCAGCAGCTTCCGGGACAGGGGGAACTATGGCTACACCTTC
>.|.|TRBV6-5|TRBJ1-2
CAISESADALKYGYTF
TGTGCCATCAGTGAGTCGGCGGATGCCCTTAAATATGGCTACACCTTC
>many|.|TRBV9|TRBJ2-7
CASGGPYEQYF
TGTGCCAGCGGGGGGCCTTACGAGCAGTACTTC
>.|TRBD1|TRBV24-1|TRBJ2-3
CATQDRGIDTQYF
TGTGCCACCCAAGACAGGGGGATAGATACGCAGTATTTT
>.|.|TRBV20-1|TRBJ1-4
CSARAGFNEKLFF
TGCAGTGCAAGGGCGGGGTTTAATGAAAAACTGTTTTTT
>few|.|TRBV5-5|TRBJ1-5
CASSWTLGNQPQHF
TGTGCCAGCAGCTGGACCTTGGGAAATCAGCCCCAGCATTTT
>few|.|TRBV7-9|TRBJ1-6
CASSSLQGLNSPLHF
TGTGCCAGCAGCTCGCTACAGGGATTAAATTCACCCCTCCACTTT
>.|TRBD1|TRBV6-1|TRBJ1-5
CASNHRDRERQPQHF
TGTGCCAGCAATCACCGGGACAGGGAAAGACAGCCCCAGCATTTT
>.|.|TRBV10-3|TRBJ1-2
CAISESMRGQTLYGYTF
TGTGCCATCAGTGAGTCGATGAGGGGCCAGACCCTCTATGGCTACACCTTC
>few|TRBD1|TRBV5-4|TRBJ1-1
CASSGDRDNTEAFF
TGTGCCAGCAGCGGAGACAGGGACAACACTGAAGCTTTCTTT
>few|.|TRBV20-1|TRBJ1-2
CSAEGHNDHYGYTF
TGCAGTGCCGAGGGACACAACGACCACTATGGCTACACCTTC
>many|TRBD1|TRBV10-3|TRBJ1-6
CAIRGTADSPLHF
TGTGCCATCAGGGGGACAGCGGATTCACCCCTCCACTTT
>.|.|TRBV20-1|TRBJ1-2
CSASTSVYGYTF
TGCAGTGCTAGCACAAGCGTCTATGGCTACACCTTC
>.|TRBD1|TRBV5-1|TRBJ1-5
CASSLGVGGQGNQPQHF
TGTGCCAGCAGCTTGGGGGTTGGCGGACAGGGCAATCAGCCCCAGCATTTT
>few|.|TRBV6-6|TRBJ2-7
CASSTRPRLYEQYF
TGTGCCAGCAGTACCAGACCCAGACTCTACGAGCAGTACTTC
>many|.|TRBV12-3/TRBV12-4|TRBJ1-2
CASSFQVSYGYTF
TGTGCCAGCAGTTTCCAGGTCAGCTATGGCTACACCTTC
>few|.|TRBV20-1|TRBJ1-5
CSASYTGLNQPQHF
TGCAGTGCTAGCTACACAGGGCTCAATCAGCCCCAGCATTTT
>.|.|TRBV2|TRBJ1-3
CASSGDLSGNTIYF
TGTGCCAGTAGTGGGGACCTCTCTGGAAACACCATATATTTT
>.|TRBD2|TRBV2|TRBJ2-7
CASSGQREGINEQYF
TGTGCCAGCAGTGGCCAGCGGGAAGGGATCAATGAGCAGTACTTC
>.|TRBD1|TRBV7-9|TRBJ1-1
CASSSLYRGWGTEAFF
TGTGCCAGCAGCTCCTTATACAGGGGTTGGGGCACTGAAGCTTTCTTT
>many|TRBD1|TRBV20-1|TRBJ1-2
CSARGQGIYGYTF
TGCAGTGCTAGAGGACAGGGGATATATGGCTACACCTTC
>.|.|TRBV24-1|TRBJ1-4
CATSEKSTNEKLFF
TGTGCCACCAGTGAGAAGTCAACTAATGAAAAACTGTTTTTT
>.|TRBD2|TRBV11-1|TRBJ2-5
CASSRSGGGYQGTQYF
TGTGCCAGCAGCCGGAGTGGGGGGGGGTACCAAGGGACCCAGTACTTC
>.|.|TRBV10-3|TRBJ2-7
CAISEDRVSSYEQYF
TGTGCCATCAGTGAAGACCGGGTCAGCTCCTACGAGCAGTACTTC
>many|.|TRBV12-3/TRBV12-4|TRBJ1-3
CASSEVAGNTIYF
TGTGCCAGCAGTGAAGTGGCCGGAAACACCATATATTTT
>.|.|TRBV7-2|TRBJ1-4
CASSFSGQDNEKLFF
TGTGCCAGCAGCTTCAGTGGGCAGGATAATGAAAAACTGTTTTTT
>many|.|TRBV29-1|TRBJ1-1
CSVEWGYGTEAFF
TGCAGCGTTGAGTGGGGTTATGGCACTGAAGCTTTCTTT
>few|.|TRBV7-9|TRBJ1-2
CASRIPGGSGYTF
TGTGCCAGCAGAATCCCCGGGGGGAGCGGCTACACCTTC
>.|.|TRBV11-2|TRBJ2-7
CASSSDPGGLNYEQYF
TGTGCCAGCAGCTCGGACCCGGGGGGCCTAAACTACGAGCAGTACTTC
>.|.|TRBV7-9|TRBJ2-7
CASSLDLPYEQYF
TGTGCCAGCAGCTTAGACTTACCCTACGAGCAGTACTTC
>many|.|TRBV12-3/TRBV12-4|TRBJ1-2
CASSRSHGYTF
TGTGCCAGCAGTCGTAGCCATGGCTACACCTTC
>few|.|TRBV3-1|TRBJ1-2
CASSPLNRNYGYTF
TGTGCCAGCAGCCCCCTCAACAGGAACTATGGCTACACCTTC
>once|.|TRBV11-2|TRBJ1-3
CASSPLGRRGNTIYF
TGTGCCAGCAGTCCGCTTGGACGGAGGGGGAACACCATATATTTT
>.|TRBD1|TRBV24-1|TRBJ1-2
CATSVPGGADYGYTF
TGTGCCACCAGTGTCCCAGGGGGCGCGGACTATGGCTACACCTTC
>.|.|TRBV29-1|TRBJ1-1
CSVMNRAPNTEVFF
TGCAGCGTAATGAACAGGGCCCCGAACACTGAAGTTTTCTTT
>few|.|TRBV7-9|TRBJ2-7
CASSLGTETYEQYF
TGTGCCAGCAGCTTAGGGACAGAGACCTACGAGCAGTACTTC
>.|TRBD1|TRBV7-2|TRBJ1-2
CASSFDDRDYGYTF
TGTGCCAGCAGCTTTGACGACAGGGACTATGGCTACACCTTT
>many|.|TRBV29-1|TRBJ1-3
CGIRSWTGNTIYF
TGCGGAATCAGGTCGTGGACTGGAAACACCATATATTTT
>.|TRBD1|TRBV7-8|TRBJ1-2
CASSSPQGRNYGYTF
TGTGCCAGCAGCTCACCACAGGGGAGAAACTATGGCTACACCTTC
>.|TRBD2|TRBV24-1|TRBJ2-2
CATSLAGGSGELFF
TGTGCCACCAGTCTAGCGGGAGGGTCCGGGGAGCTGTTTTTT
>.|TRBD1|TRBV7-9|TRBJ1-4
CASSLNSAGQVATNEKLFF
TGTGCCAGCAGCTTAAACTCCGCGGGACAGGTTGCAACTAATGAAAAACTGTTTTTT